The clone carrying this T cell receptor beta chain was counted only a few times. The antigen is undetermined. This sample was taken from a study of T-cell memory formation after mild COVID-19. In the study overall: The two donors had largely donor-specific TCR clusters.

Germline CDR1 is MDHEN and CDR2 is SYDVKM. CDR3 length: 15 amino acids. Trimming removed 4 bases from V and 8 bases from J; junction bases left unmatched: 11. TCRdb reprocessed the 5' RACE reads via MiXCR and lists one record per CDR3 protein. In the table there are about 260,000 distinct CDR3 sequences, roughly 16% of which are singletons. Study outcomes and limitations: CD4+ contracting clones lay mainly in CM and EM, CD8+ ones in EMRA. A balance of CD4 and CD8 characterized clones contracting day 15 to 85, whereas later expanders leaned CD4+.

The TCR originated in a man younger than 30 who had mild COVID-19 (a few samples of this study predate the infection). Cell type and time point are not known. The genes are TRBV28 and TRBJ1-2; 9 nucleotides match TRBD1. The sample taken for sequencing was PBMCs or a T cell subset sorted from them (not recorded which). CDR3 in amino acids: CASSWGQGTSRGYTF. For the CDR3, the DNA is TGTGCCAGCAGTTGGGGACAGGGTACATCTAGGGGCTACACCTTC.